The sequence of this T cell receptor beta chain was determined in a study of blood T cell repertoires in COVID-19. The protocol was immunoSEQ multiplex PCR, while the TCRdb copy is restricted to in-frame clones and leaves out a portion. This sample has 60,000 to 90,000 clones, with around 67% found just once. V was trimmed by 1 base and J by 8 bases, leaving 14 bases between them. Germline values: CDR1 LNHDA, CDR2 SQIVND (reference sequence). This CDR3 region has 14 residues. This clone was seen many times. J is TRBJ1-2 and V is TRBV19; tentatively, D is TRBD1 (5 bases). The sequence was collected from a human donor with acute or convalescent COVID-19. The donor label of this sample is uncertain. Sequencing was carried out using peripheral blood. The CDR3 protein is CASSIVGQGPGYTF. DNA for the CDR3: TGTGCCAGTAGTATAGTTGGACAAGGGCCCGGCTACACCTTC.